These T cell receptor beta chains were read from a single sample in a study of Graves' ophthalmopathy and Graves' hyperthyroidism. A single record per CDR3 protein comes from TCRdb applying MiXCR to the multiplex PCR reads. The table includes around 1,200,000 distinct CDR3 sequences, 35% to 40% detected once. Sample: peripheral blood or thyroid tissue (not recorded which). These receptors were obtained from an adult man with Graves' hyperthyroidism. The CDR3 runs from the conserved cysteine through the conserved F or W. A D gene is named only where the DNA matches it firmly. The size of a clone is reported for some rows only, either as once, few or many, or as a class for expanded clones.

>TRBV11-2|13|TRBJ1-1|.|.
CASSSRLAGEAFF
TGTGCCAGCAGCTCAAGACTAGCGGGAGAAGCTTTCTTT
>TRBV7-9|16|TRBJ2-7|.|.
CASSLYGGTRSYEQYF
TGTGCCAGCAGCTTGTATGGGGGTACCAGATCCTACGAGCAGTACTTC
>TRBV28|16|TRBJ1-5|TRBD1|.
CASSSRQGFGNQPQHF
TGTGCCAGCAGTTCGCGACAGGGCTTTGGCAATCAGCCCCAGCATTTT
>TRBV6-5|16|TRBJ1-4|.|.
CASSYSRFAGYEKLFF
TGTGCCAGCAGTTACTCGAGGTTCGCCGGGTATGAAAAACTGTTTTTT
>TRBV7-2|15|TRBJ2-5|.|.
CASSLGSVLQETQYF
TGTGCCAGCAGCTTGGGTAGCGTCTTACAAGAGACCCAGTACTTC
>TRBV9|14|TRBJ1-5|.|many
CASSAGQLNQPQHF
TGTGCCAGCAGCGCAGGACAGTTGAATCAGCCCCAGCATTTT
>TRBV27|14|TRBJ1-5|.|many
CASSSSGAEQPQHF
TGTGCCAGCAGTTCCTCAGGGGCGGAACAGCCCCAGCATTTT
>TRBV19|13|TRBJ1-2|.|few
CASSHRQLYGYTF
TGTGCCAGTAGTCACCGGCAGCTCTATGGCTACACCTTC
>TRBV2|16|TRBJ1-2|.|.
CASSEASGGGNYGYTF
TGTGCCAGCAGTGAAGCGTCGGGGGGGGGGAACTATGGCTACACCTTC
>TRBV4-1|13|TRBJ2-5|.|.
CASSHAVNQPQYF
TGCGCCAGCAGTCACGCCGTTAATCAGCCCCAGTACTTC
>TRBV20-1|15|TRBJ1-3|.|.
CSARMLGASGNTIYF
TGCAGTGCTAGAATGCTGGGGGCTTCTGGAAACACCATATATTTT
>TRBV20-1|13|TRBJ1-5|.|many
CSASAQGNQPQHF
TGCAGTGCTAGCGCGCAGGGGAATCAGCCCCAGCATTTT
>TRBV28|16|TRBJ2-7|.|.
CASSQRSPAGTYEQYF
TGTGCCAGCAGCCAAAGATCCCCGGCAGGGACCTACGAGCAGTACTTC
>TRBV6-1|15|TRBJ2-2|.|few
CASSTTGFGTGELFF
TGTGCCAGCAGTACTACAGGGTTTGGCACCGGGGAGCTGTTTTTT
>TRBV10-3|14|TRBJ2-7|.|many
CAISAVQGGSEQYF
TGTGCCATCAGTGCTGTGCAGGGTGGGAGCGAGCAGTACTTC
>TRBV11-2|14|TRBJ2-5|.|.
CASSQGLGAETQYF
TGTGCCAGCAGCCAGGGGCTGGGAGCAGAGACCCAGTACTTC
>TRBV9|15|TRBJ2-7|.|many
CASSVDTVHNYEQYF
TGTGCCAGCAGCGTGGACACAGTCCACAACTACGAGCAGTACTTC
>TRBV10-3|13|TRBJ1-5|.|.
CAISRAHGQPQHF
TGTGCCATCAGTCGTGCCCACGGCCAGCCCCAGCATTTT
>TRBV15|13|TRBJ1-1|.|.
CATSVGSGTEAFF
TGTGCCACCAGCGTTGGCTCCGGCACTGAAGCTTTCTTT
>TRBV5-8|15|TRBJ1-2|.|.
CASSPGSGLNYGYTF
TGTGCCAGCAGCCCGGGAAGCGGATTAAACTATGGCTACACCTTC
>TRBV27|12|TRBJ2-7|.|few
CASSLFGGEQYF
TGTGCCAGCAGTTTATTCGGGGGCGAGCAGTACTTC
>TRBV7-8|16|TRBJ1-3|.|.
CASSLMTVSSGNTIYF
TGTGCCAGCAGCTTAATGACGGTTAGCTCTGGAAACACCATATATTTT
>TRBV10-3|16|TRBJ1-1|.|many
CAISERVSQGGSEAFF
TGTGCCATCAGTGAGAGGGTGTCACAGGGCGGTAGTGAAGCTTTCTTT
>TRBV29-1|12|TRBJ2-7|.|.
CSPSFSGYEQYF
TGCAGCCCTAGCTTCTCGGGCTACGAGCAGTACTTC
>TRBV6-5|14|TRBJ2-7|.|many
CASSYRDPKNEQYF
TGTGCCAGCAGTTACCGGGATCCCAAGAACGAGCAGTACTTC
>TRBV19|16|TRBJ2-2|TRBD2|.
CASSAGRAGGTGELFF
TGTGCCAGTAGTGCTGGAAGAGCGGGAGGTACCGGGGAGCTGTTTTTT
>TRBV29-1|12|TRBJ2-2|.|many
CSVATLTGELFF
TGCAGCGTTGCTACCCTTACCGGGGAGCTGTTTTTT
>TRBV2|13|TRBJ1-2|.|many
CASSDRSNYGYTF
TGTGCCAGCAGTGATCGGTCAAACTATGGCTACACCTTC
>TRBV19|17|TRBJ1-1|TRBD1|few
CASKKTWGRQGITEAFF
TGTGCCAGTAAAAAAACCTGGGGAAGACAGGGGATCACTGAAGCTTTCTTT
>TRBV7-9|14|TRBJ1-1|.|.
CASSLHPKRTEAFF
TGTGCCAGCAGCTTACACCCGAAACGGACTGAAGCTTTCTTT
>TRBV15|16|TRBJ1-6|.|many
CATSRDRPSYNSPLHF
TGTGCCACCAGCAGAGATAGGCCCTCCTATAATTCACCCCTCCACTTT
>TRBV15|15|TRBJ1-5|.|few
CATGKGYGSNQPQHF
TGTGCCACCGGAAAAGGGTACGGTAGCAATCAGCCCCAGCATTTT